The 17 T cell receptor beta chains presented below share a single source sample, sequenced in a study of T cell responses to AZD1222 COVID-19 vaccine. The method was immunoSEQ multiplex PCR; TCRdb's version includes in-frame clones alone and lacks a portion of them. The sample includes tens of thousands of clones, around 83% of them seen just once. This specimen was peripheral blood, taken on day 0 of AZD1222 vaccination. These receptor sequences come from an adult in good health.

This chain connects TRBV5-1 to TRBJ1-2; 7 bases are a match to TRBD1. Germline trimming cut 4 bases from V and 2 bases from J; bases unmatched to any gene: 2. The CDR3 is 13 residues long. Germline V gene lookup returns CDR1 SGHRS and CDR2 YFSETQ. CDR3 nucleotides: TGCGCCAGCAGCGTGGGACAGAACTATGGCTACACCTTC. Protein sequence: CASSVGQNYGYTF.

This clone has more than one count but fewer than ten. This chain links TRBV19 with TRBJ2-1; no firm D call. CDR1 and CDR2 (germline): LNHDA, SQIVND (reference sequence). The CDR3 consists of 13 residues. V dropped 4 bases and J dropped 5 bases, with 9 bases sitting between them. CDR3 sequence (DNA): TGTGCCAGTAGTAGTCTGGTCGACAATGAGCAGTTCTTC. It encodes CASSSLVDNEQFF.

This chain joins TRBV5-4 and TRBJ2-2; 8 nucleotides match TRBD1. CDR1 and CDR2 (germline): SGHNT, YYREEE (reference sequence). The CDR3 is 16 residues long. V shed 4 bases and J 5 bases; nucleotides not matched to a gene: 10. This chain's CDR3 is CASSPESGGWTGELFF. The CDR3, as DNA: TGTGCCAGCAGCCCGGAGTCAGGGGGCTGGACCGGGGAGCTGTTTTTT.

The chain has TRBV19 and TRBJ2-1, with TRBD1 matching over 7 bases. The CDR3 runs to 13 residues. Trimming cost V 9 bases and J 10 bases; bases outside gene matches: 12. Germline V gene sequence: CDR1 LNHDA, CDR2 SQIVND (reference sequence). The CDR3 loop reads CASATGMVGEQFF. The CDR3 DNA is TGTGCCAGCGCGACAGGGATGGTAGGCGAGCAGTTCTTC.

This chain uses TRBV5-1 with TRBJ1-1; no clear D gene. Germline lookup yields CDR1 SGHRS and CDR2 YFSETQ. V was trimmed by 2 bases and J by 0 bases, leaving 8 bases between them. There are 14 residues in the CDR3. CDR3 residues: CASSLILLNTEAFF. Written as DNA, the CDR3 is TGCGCCAGCAGCTTAATCCTGTTGAACACTGAAGCTTTCTTT.

The rearrangement links TRBV10-3 to TRBJ1-6; D is ambiguous. Trimming pared 10 bases from V and 8 bases from J, leaving 12 bases between. This CDR3 comprises 12 residues. Per germline, CDR1 ENHRY and CDR2 SYGVKD. CDR3 region: CATHGYDSPLHF. The CDR3 coding sequence is TGTGCCACCCACGGATACGATTCACCCCTCCACTTT.

This sequence joins TRBV14 and TRBJ1-6; 8 positions match TRBD1. Losses at the gene ends were 1 base for V and 3 bases for J; bases not matched to a gene: 14. Germline-derived CDR1 and CDR2 are SGHDN and FVKESK. The CDR3 runs 20 residues. The CDR3 sequence is CASSQVEDRDLSDYNSPLHF. The CDR3 nucleotides read TGTGCCAGCAGCCAAGTGGAGGACAGGGATCTTAGTGACTATAATTCACCCCTCCACTTT.

The chain employs TRBV18 and TRBJ2-3; 10 positions agree with TRBD2. This CDR3 has 16 residues. Germline-derived CDR1 and CDR2 are KGHSH and LQKENI. Trimming at V came to 0 bases and at J to 6 bases, leaving 6 bases not matched to a gene. The CDR3 sequence is CASSPPMTLAGDTQYF. The CDR3 DNA reads as TGTGCCAGCTCACCACCGATGACACTAGCGGGGGATACGCAGTATTTT.

CDR3 sequence: CASSETGFGNQPQHF. The CDR3 coding sequence is TGCGCCAGCAGTGAGACGGGGTTTGGCAATCAGCCCCAGCATTTT. The chain joins TRBV10-2 to TRBJ1-5; D is undetermined. The germline V gene encodes CDR1 WSHSY and CDR2 SAAADI. The CDR3 runs 15 residues. The V end was cut by 2 bases, the J end by 2 bases, with 10 bases between.

This clone was detected only a few times. The chain uses TRBV5-1 and TRBJ2-2; 11 nucleotides align to TRBD2. Germline CDR1 reads SGHRS; CDR2 reads YFSETQ. Germline trimming cut 6 bases from V and 8 bases from J; bases unmatched to any gene: 6. This CDR3 comprises 14 residues. The CDR3: CASTRLAGPGELFF. In DNA, the CDR3 is TGCGCCAGCACGAGACTAGCGGGGCCTGGGGAGCTGTTTTTT.

V usage is TRBV9 and J usage is TRBJ1-5; no definite D call. The V end was cut by 4 bases, the J end by 7 bases, with 12 bases between. CDR3 size: 13 residues. Germline V CDR1 and CDR2: SGDLS, YYNGEE. The chain's CDR3 is CASSTREGQPQHF. The CDR3 DNA reads as TGTGCCAGCAGCACTCGGGAGGGACAGCCCCAGCATTTT.

J is TRBJ2-1 and V is TRBV9, with a possible D match to TRBD2 (7 bases). Germline CDR1 and CDR2: SGDLS and YYNGEE. The CDR3 loop spans 16 amino acids. Trimming left V 3 bases short and J 6 bases short, with 19 bases between. The CDR3 DNA sequence: TGTGCCAGCAGCGGGCCGCGGGGGCTGACTTTCAATGAGCAGTTCTTC. Its translation: CASSGPRGLTFNEQFF.

The gene calls are TRBV2 and TRBJ1-1, with TRBD1 identical over 9 bases. Trimming at V came to 5 bases and at J to 10 bases, leaving 5 bases not matched to a gene. Per the germline V gene, CDR1 is SNHLY and CDR2 is FYNNEI. This CDR3 has 12 amino acids. This chain's CDR3 is CASSRTGEIAFF. As DNA, the CDR3 is TGTGCCAGCAGTCGGACAGGGGAAATAGCTTTCTTT.

V usage is TRBV12-5 and J usage is TRBJ1-1, with TRBD1 identical over 8 bases. With 6 bases clipped from V and 4 bases from J, the junction kept 7 bases outside the gene matches. CDR1 is LGHNT and CDR2 is FRNRAP in the germline V gene. CDR3 length: 14 amino acids. CDR3 residues: CASGDQGARTEAFF. DNA for the CDR3: TGTGCTAGTGGGGACCAGGGGGCCCGCACTGAAGCTTTCTTT.

The chain joins TRBV24-1 to TRBJ2-3, with unresolved D. Germline values: CDR1 KGHDR, CDR2 SFDVKD. The CDR3 extends over 13 amino acids. V lost 0 bases and J lost 4, with 4 bases in between. DNA for the CDR3: TGTGCCACCAGTGATTTGCTTCCAGATACGCAGTATTTT. This gives the protein CATSDLLPDTQYF.

J is TRBJ2-1 and V is TRBV20-1; no firm D call. Looked up from germline, CDR1 is DFQATT and CDR2 is SNEGSKA (reference sequence). V was pared by 5 bases and J by 6 bases, with 8 bases between. CDR3 length: 11 residues. CDR3 coding DNA: TGCAGTGCTTTGCAGTTCAATGAGCAGTTCTTC. Its protein product is CSALQFNEQFF.

The V and J genes are TRBV6-5 and TRBJ1-1; D not resolved. V was shortened by 7 bases and J by 0 bases, with 9 bases between the two germline ends. The CDR3 spans 13 residues. Germline V lookup: CDR1 MNHEY, CDR2 SVGAGI. The CDR3 region has the DNA TGTGCCAGCACCTCGGACCTGAACACTGAAGCTTTCTTT. Translated: CASTSDLNTEAFF.